This T cell receptor beta chain was found in a study of T cells in Graves' hyperthyroidism and ophthalmopathy. Study in general: Peripheral blood was acquired at first diagnosis, ahead of any therapy whatsoever.

From RNA transcripts, TCR beta CDR3 regions were amplified. First-round RT-PCR targeting the TCR CDR3 was performed with the HTBI primer set. TCRdb independently ran MiXCR on the multiplex PCR reads; one entry per CDR3 protein. The top ten clones hold 50% of a sample with fewer than 350,000 distinct CDR3 sequences, approximately 22% of them seen once. Patients between 18 and 65 years old had hyperthyroidism, newly diagnosed and lasting under 2 months. The germline CDR1 and CDR2 sequences are LGHDT and YNNKEL (reference sequence). Deletions cut 5 bases from V and 4 bases from J, with 8 bases between. This CDR3 spans 12 amino acids. As for this clonotype: This may arise from a read error, as a much more abundant clone is one base away.

This chain joins TRBV3-1 and TRBJ2-5; D not certain. This sequence originates from a woman aged 50 to 60 with Graves' hyperthyroidism. The sample was blood. The CDR3 loop reads CASSDDLETQYF. DNA of the CDR3: TGTGCCAGCAGCGACGATCTAGAGACCCAGTACTTC.